This T cell receptor (beta chain) came from a study of T cells expressing NK-cell markers. General study points: One observes that, in a handful of donors, these clonotypes were also the leading ones within the CD3+CD56-NKG2C+ fraction.

Using the 5' RACE reads, TCRdb records one entry per CDR3 protein without DNA. The ten top clones account for 7.3%, within a sample of 440,000 or so distinct CDR3 sequences. The CDR3 is 12 residues long. Per germline, CDR1 SQVTM and CDR2 ANQGSEA. As to this clonotype: No antigen is known for it.

Input material: blood T cells: a sorted CD56 or NKG2C T cell subset, CD4+ or CD8+ T cells, or bulk PBMC T cells (not recorded which). V gene TRBV29-1 combines with J gene TRBJ1-3. This clonotype was obtained from a woman aged 18 to 75 in good health. CDR3 sequence: CSVDSSGNTIYF.